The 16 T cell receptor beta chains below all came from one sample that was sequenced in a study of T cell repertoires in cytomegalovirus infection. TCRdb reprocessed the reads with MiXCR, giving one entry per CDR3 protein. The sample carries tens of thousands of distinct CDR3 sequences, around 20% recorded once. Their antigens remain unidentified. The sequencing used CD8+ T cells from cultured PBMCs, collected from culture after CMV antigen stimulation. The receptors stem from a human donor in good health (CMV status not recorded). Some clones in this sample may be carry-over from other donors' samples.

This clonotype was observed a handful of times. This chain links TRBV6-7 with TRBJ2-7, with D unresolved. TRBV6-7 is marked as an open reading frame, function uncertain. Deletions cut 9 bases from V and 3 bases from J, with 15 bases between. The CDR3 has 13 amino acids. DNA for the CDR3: TGTGCCAGGGCGCCGTCGGTGGGCTACGAGCAGTACTTC. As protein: CARAPSVGYEQYF.

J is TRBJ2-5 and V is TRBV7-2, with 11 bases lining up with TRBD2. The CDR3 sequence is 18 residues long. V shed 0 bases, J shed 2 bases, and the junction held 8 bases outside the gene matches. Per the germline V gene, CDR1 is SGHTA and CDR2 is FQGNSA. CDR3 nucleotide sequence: TGTGCCAGCAGCTTAGCGAGGGGAATAGCGGGGGGGCAAGAGACCCAGTACTTC. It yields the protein CASSLARGIAGGQETQYF.

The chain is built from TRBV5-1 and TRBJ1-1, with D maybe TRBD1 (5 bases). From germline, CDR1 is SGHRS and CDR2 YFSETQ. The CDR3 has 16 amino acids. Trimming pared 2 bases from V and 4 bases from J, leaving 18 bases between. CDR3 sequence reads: CASSLKSQMGGTEAFF. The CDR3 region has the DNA TGCGCCAGCAGCTTAAAGAGTCAGATGGGGGGCACTGAAGCTTTCTTT.

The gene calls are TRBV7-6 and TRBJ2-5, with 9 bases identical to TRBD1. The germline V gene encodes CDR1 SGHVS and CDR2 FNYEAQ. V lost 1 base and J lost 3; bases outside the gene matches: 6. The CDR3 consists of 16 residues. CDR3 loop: CASSLEGQGMKETQYF. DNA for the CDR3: TGTGCCAGCAGCTTAGAGGGACAGGGAATGAAAGAGACCCAGTACTTC.

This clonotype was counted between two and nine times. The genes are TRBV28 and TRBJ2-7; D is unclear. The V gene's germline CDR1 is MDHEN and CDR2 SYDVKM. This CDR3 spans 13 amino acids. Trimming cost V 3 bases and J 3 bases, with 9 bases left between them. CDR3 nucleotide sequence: TGTGCCAGCAGTTTCGGGCTTCTCTACGAGCAGTACTTC. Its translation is CASSFGLLYEQYF.

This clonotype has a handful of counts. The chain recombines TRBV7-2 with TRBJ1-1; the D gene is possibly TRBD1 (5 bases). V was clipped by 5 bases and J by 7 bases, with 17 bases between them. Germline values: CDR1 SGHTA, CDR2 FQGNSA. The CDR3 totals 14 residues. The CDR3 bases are TGTGCCAGCAGCCTGGGACCGTCACCAGGTGAAGCTTTCTTT. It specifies CASSLGPSPGEAFF. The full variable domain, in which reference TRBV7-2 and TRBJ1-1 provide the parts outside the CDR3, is GAGVSQSPSNKVTEKGKDVELRCDPISGHTALYWYRQSLGQGLEFLIYFQGNSAPDKSGLPSDRFSAERTGGSVSTLTIQRTQQEDSAVYLCASSLGPSPGEAFFGQGTRLTVV.

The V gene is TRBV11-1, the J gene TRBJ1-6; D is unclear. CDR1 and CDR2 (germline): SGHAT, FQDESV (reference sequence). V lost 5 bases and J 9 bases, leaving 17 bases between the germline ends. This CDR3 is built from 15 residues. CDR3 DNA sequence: TGTGCCAGCAGCCTCTCGGGCTTTTTATCTTCACCCCTCCACTTT. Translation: CASSLSGFLSSPLHF.

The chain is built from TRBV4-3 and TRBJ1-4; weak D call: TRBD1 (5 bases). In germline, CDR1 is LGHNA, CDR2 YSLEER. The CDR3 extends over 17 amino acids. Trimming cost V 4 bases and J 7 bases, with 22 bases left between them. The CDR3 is CASSPGPLPTQGEKLFF. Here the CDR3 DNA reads TGCGCCAGCAGCCCCGGACCCCTCCCAACGCAGGGTGAAAAACTGTTTTTT.

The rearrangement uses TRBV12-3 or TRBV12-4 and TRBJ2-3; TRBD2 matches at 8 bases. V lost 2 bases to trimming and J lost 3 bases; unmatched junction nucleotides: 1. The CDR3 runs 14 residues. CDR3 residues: CASSLSGGTDTQYF. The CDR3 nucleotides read TGTGCCAGCAGTTTAAGCGGGGGTACAGATACGCAGTATTTT.

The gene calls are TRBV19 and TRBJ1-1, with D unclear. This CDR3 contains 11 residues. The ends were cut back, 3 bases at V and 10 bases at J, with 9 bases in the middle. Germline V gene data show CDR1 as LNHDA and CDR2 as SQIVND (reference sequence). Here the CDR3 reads CASSIGHGAFF. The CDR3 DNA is TGTGCCAGTAGTATTGGCCATGGAGCTTTCTTT.

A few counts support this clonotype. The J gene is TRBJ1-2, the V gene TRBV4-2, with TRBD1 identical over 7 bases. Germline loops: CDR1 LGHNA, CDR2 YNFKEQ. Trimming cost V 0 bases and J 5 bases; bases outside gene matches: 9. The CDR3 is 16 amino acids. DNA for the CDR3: TGTGCCAGCAGCCAAGAGACGGCAGGGGGAAAGTATGGCTACACCTTC. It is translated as CASSQETAGGKYGYTF.

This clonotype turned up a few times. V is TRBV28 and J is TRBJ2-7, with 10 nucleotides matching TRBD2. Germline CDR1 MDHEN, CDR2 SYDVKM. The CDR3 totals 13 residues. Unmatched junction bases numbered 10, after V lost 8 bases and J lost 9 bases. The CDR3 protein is CASVDQRGGPQYF. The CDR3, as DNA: TGTGCCAGCGTCGATCAGCGGGGGGGCCCGCAGTACTTC.

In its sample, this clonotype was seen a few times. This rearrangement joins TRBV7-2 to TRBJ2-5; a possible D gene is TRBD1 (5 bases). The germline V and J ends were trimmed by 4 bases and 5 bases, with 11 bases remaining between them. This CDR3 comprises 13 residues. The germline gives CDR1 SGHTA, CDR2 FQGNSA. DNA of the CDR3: TGTGCCAGCAGCTGGGTAGCAGGGGAGACCCAGTACTTC. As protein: CASSWVAGETQYF.

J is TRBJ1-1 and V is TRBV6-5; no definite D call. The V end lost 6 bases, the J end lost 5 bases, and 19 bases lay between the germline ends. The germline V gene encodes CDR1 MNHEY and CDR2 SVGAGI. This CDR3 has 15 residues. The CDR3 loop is CASSRLLVPGTEAFF. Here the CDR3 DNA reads TGTGCCAGCAGCCGTCTTTTGGTCCCGGGGACTGAAGCTTTCTTT.

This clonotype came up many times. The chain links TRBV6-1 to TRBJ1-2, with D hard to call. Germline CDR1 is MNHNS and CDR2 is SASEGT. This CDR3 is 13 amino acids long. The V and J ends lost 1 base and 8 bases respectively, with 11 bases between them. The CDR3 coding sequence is TGTGCCAGCAGTGAAGAACGAGGGAGAGGCTACACCTTC. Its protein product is CASSEERGRGYTF.

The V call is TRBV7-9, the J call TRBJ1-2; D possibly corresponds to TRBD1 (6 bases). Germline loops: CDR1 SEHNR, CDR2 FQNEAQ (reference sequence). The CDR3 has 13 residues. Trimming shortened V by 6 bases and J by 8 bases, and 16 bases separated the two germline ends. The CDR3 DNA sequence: TGTGCCAGCAGTAAGGGGGGGGCCGGAGGCTACACCTTC. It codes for CASSKGGAGGYTF.